These 15 T cell receptor beta chains came from one sample sequenced in a study of OX40 agonist ivuxolimab in advanced cancers. Only in-frame clones appear in the TCRdb table, and some are missing; sequencing was by immunoSEQ multiplex PCR. Of 60,000 to 95,000 clones listed, 80% to 90% are singletons. Sequencing used CD4+ or CD8+ T cells sorted from blood, obtained in a trial of the OX40 agonist ivuxolimab. These receptors all come from an adult with an advanced solid tumor such as melanoma, head and neck, liver or kidney cancer.

V and J are TRBV19 and TRBJ2-7, with 8 bases that match TRBD1. CDR3 length: 14 amino acids. Unmatched junction bases numbered 3, after V lost 3 bases and J lost 2 bases. Germline lookup yields CDR1 LNHDA and CDR2 SQIVND (reference sequence). CDR3 nucleotides: TGTGCCAGTAGTATCGACAGGGGTCCCTACGAGCAGTACTTC. It yields the protein CASSIDRGPYEQYF.

The V call is TRBV4-1, the J call TRBJ2-1; TRBD2 matches at 8 bases. This CDR3 is built from 15 residues. The V segment lost 0 bases and the J segment 2 bases; nucleotides outside the gene matches: 0. CDR1 MGHRA and CDR2 YSYEKL come from the germline V gene. The CDR3 nucleotides are TGCGCCAGCAGCCAAGACGGGAGGGCCTACAATGAGCAGTTCTTC. Its translation is CASSQDGRAYNEQFF.

The V and J genes are TRBV19 and TRBJ1-1; D is perhaps TRBD1 (5 bases). There are 15 residues in the CDR3. Germline V lookup: CDR1 LNHDA, CDR2 SQIVND (reference sequence). V was trimmed by 5 bases and J by 7 bases, leaving 20 bases between them. The CDR3 DNA sequence: TGTGCCAGTAGTCCCGACCGGGGCAGGGTCGGTGAAGCTTTCTTT. Translating gives CASSPDRGRVGEAFF.

This clone was observed a handful of times. The chain uses TRBV4-2 and TRBJ2-3; 11 bases align to TRBD2. Unmatched junction bases numbered 8, after V lost 4 bases and J lost 5 bases. The V gene's germline CDR1 is LGHNA and CDR2 YNFKEQ. The CDR3 consists of 16 residues. CDR3 nucleotide sequence: TGTGCCAGCAGCCCGTCCACTAGCGGGGGAGTAGATACGCAGTATTTT. This translates into CASSPSTSGGVDTQYF.

The chain combines TRBV7-2 with TRBJ1-2; no clear D. V lost 5 bases and J lost 4, with 20 bases in between. The germline V gene encodes CDR1 SGHTA and CDR2 FQGNSA. The CDR3 is 16 amino acids. The CDR3 loop is CASSDTFPDRGYGYTF. The DNA for the CDR3 is TGTGCCAGCAGCGACACGTTTCCCGACCGGGGCTATGGCTACACCTTC.

This clone came up a few times. V is TRBV13 and J is TRBJ1-6, with D unresolved. CDR1 is PRHDT and CDR2 is FYEKMQ in the germline V gene (reference sequence). V was shortened by 0 bases and J by 8 bases, with 11 bases between the two germline ends. The CDR3 is 15 amino acids. The CDR3 loop is CASSLGAFGDSPLHF. CDR3 nucleotide sequence: TGTGCCAGCAGCTTAGGCGCGTTTGGGGATTCACCCCTCCACTTT.

This clone is a singleton in its sample. The chain has TRBV28 and TRBJ2-4; 7 nucleotides match TRBD1. CDR3 size: 16 residues. Germline V gene sequence: CDR1 MDHEN, CDR2 SYDVKM. The J segment lost 7 bases and the V segment lost 5 bases, leaving 14 bases of the junction unmatched. The CDR3 region has the DNA TGTGCCAGCAGTCCCGCCCTAGGGGGCGCGGCTAACATTCAGTACTTC. Protein sequence: CASSPALGGAANIQYF.

The gene calls are TRBV12-5 and TRBJ1-2, with a possible D match to TRBD1 (5 bases). The V gene lost 5 bases and the J gene lost 4 bases, with 29 bases spanning the gap. Germline CDR1 reads LGHNT; CDR2 reads FRNRAP. CDR3 size: 19 residues. For the CDR3, the DNA is TGTGCTAGTGGTCCAGCCCCCGGACGGGGGGGGGAATACTTCTATGGCTACACCTTC. It codes for CASGPAPGRGGEYFYGYTF.

The V call is TRBV2, the J call TRBJ2-7; D call uncertain. This CDR3 is built from 12 residues. Trimming left V 6 bases short and J 4 bases short, with 10 bases between. Germline V CDR1 and CDR2: SNHLY, FYNNEI. CDR3: CASSPGLYEQYF. DNA of the CDR3: TGTGCCAGCAGCCCTGGGCTTTACGAGCAGTACTTC.

The gene calls are TRBV7-9 and TRBJ2-5, with 13 bases lining up with TRBD2. The V gene end was trimmed by 5 bases and the J gene end by 5 bases; junction bases not matched to a gene: 11. This CDR3 region has 17 residues. CDR1 is SEHNR, CDR2 FQNEAQ, per germline (reference sequence). CDR3 amino acids: CASSAGLAGPTGETQYF. For the CDR3, the DNA is TGTGCCAGCAGCGCGGGACTAGCGGGGCCAACAGGGGAGACCCAGTACTTC.

This chain uses TRBV7-6 with TRBJ2-7; the D gene is possibly TRBD1 (6 bases). Germline lookup yields CDR1 SGHVS and CDR2 FNYEAQ. The length of the CDR3 is 15 residues. Trimming removed 0 bases at V and 1 base at J, with 10 bases between. CDR3 in DNA: TGTGCCAGCAGCTTAGCAGGGGGACGGTCCTACGAGCAGTACTTC. The encoded protein is CASSLAGGRSYEQYF.

The V gene is TRBV11-2, the J gene TRBJ2-3, with 7 bases matching TRBD2. V gave up 0 bases and J gave up 4 bases; unmatched junction bases: 10. CDR1 and CDR2 from the germline V gene are SGHAT and FQNNGV. The CDR3 extends over 17 amino acids. The CDR3 nucleotides are TGTGCCAGCAGCTTAGATCTTAGGGGAGGGCAATCAGATACGCAGTATTTT. This codes for CASSLDLRGGQSDTQYF.

The chain recombines TRBV14 with TRBJ1-2; D not resolved. The CDR3 consists of 14 residues. Trimming took 4 bases from V and 0 from J, leaving 9 bases between them. Germline CDR1 reads SGHDN; CDR2 reads FVKESK. The CDR3 DNA reads as TGTGCCAGCAGCCCCCCCGGACCTAACTATGGCTACACCTTC. Translation gives CASSPPGPNYGYTF. The entire variable domain, with the rest obtained from reference TRBV14 and TRBJ1-2, is as follows: EAGVTQFPSHSVIEKGQTVTLRCDPISGHDNLYWYRRVMGKEIKFLLHFVKESKQDESGMPNNRFLAERTGGTYSTLKVQPAELEDSGVYFCASSPPGPNYGYTFGSGTRLTVV.

The chain joins TRBV5-1 to TRBJ1-6, with D unresolved. The ends were cut back, 0 bases at V and 11 bases at J, with 12 bases in the middle. This CDR3 has 14 residues. CDR1 SGHRS and CDR2 YFSETQ come from the germline V gene. The DNA of the CDR3 is TGCGCCAGCAGCTTGGATGTAGGGTCGCCACCCCTCCACTTT. Translated, it gives CASSLDVGSPPLHF.

The chain carries TRBV5-4 and TRBJ2-3; D possibly matches TRBD1 or TRBD2 (7 bases each). The CDR3 loop spans 16 amino acids. In germline, CDR1 is SGHNT, CDR2 YYREEE (reference sequence). The V and J ends lost 4 bases and 5 bases respectively, with 20 bases between them. This CDR3 is CASSVDPGRGGDTQYF. The CDR3 nucleotides read TGTGCCAGCAGCGTTGATCCCGGCAGGGGGGGAGATACGCAGTATTTT.